This T cell receptor (beta chain) was retrieved from a study of blood T cell repertoires in COVID-19 (dated by TCRdb to about 2020). Looking at the study overall: The collaborator samples originated in the United States, Italy and Spain and spanned the acute and convalescent phases of COVID-19. The prospective study material was composed of cDNA or gDNA derived from T cells, B-cell-depleted T cells, or PBMCs. Deeply sampled blood TCRbeta repertoires from subjects exposed to, actively infected with, or recovered from COVID-19 were included in the dataset. The repertoires were released in a freely available public database meant as a resource for research on the immune response to SARS-CoV-2. Samples were obtained from the ongoing ImmuneRACE study (first 160 participants) and from over 1,000 subjects provided by 6 global collaborators. A de-identified subject ID, COVID-19 status, age in years and sex were almost always included in the sample metadata. Where available, HLA class I and class II types were obtained from metadata supplied by the sample provider rather than from assay-based typing. Broad study findings and their caveats: How much clinical and demographic metadata was included differed by source and by participant, and the metadata was provided uncurated.

TCRbeta CDR3 regions were amplified from genomic DNA using the immunoSEQ Assay, a bias-controlled multiplex PCR. Turning to the authors' computational methods: Within the assay, amplification of reference gene primers was used to estimate how many nucleated cells each sample contained. To quantify the absolute abundance of each unique TCRbeta CDR3 rearrangement, sequence reads were collapsed and filtered. For each sample, productive Simpson clonality was calculated as the square root of Simpson's diversity index across productive rearrangements. TCRdb retrieved this table from immuneACCESS and kept in-frame rearrangements only. Not all clones are present; in checked studies, unresolved V genes account for under half, and no reason is known for the remainder. Clone size and the V and J calls come from that table; the DNA yielded D and trimming. Across this sample there are some 97,000 clones, with roughly 92% seen only once. The top ten clones comprise under 7.5% of the sample.

A note on this clone: Its target antigen remains unknown. No clone much larger than this one lies a single base away; base qualities are absent.

Each collaborating institution followed its own protocols to collect whole blood in K2EDTA tubes. For TCRbeta analysis, collaborators shipped samples as frozen whole blood, isolated PBMCs, or DNA extracted from either of those sample types. The sequencing sample was made of peripheral blood. This TCR derives from a man between 65 and 79 years old with acute or convalescent COVID-19.

The bases are TGTGCCAGCAGCTTTGGGCTAGCGGGAGGAGAGACCCAGTACTTC. This translates into CASSFGLAGGETQYF. The rearrangement joined TRBV5-8 to TRBJ2-5, with 11 central nucleotides matching TRBD2. At the junction V is shortened by 2 bases and J by 4 bases; bases outside the gene matches: 4. From the cysteine through the phenylalanine, the CDR3 covers 15 amino acids. Only the CDR3 region is kept as DNA, spanning 45 bases read in frame from base 1. From the germline V gene, CDR1 is SGHTS and CDR2 is YDEGEE.